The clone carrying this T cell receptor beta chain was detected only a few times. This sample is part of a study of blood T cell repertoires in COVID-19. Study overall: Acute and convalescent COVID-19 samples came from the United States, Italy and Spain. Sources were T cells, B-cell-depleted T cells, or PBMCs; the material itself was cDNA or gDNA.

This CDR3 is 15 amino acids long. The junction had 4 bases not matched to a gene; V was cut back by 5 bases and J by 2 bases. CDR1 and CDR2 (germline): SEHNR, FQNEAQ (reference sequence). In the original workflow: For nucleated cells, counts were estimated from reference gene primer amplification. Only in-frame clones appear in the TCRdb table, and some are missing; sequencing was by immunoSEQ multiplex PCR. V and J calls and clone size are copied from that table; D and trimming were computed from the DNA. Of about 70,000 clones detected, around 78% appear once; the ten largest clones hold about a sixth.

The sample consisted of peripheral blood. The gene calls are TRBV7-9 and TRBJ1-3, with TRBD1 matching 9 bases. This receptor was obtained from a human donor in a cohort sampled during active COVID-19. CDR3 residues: CASSTYRGPGNTIYF. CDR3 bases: TGTGCCAGCAGCACCTACAGGGGGCCTGGAAACACCATATATTTT.